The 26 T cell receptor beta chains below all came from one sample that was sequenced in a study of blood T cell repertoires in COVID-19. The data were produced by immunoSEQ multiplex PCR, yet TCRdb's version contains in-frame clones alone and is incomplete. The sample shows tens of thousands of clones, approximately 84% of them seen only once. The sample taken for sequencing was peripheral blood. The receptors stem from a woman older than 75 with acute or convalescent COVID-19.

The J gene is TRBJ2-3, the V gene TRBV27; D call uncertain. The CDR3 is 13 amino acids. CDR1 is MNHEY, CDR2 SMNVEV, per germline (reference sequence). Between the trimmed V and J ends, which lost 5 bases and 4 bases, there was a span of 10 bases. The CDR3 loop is CASSALQADTQYF. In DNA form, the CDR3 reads TGTGCCAGCAGTGCTCTCCAGGCAGATACGCAGTATTTT.

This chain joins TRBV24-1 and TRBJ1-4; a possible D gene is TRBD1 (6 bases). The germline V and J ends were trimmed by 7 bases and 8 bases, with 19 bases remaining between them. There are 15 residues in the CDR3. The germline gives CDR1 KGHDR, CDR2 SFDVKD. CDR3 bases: TGTGCCACCAGCCACGCGGGGGGCGCCCAGGAAAAACTGTTTTTT. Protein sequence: CATSHAGGAQEKLFF.

DNA for the CDR3: TGTGCCAGCAGCTTAGATGGTCAGGGGTATTCACCCCTCCACTTT. This encodes CASSLDGQGYSPLHF. The rearrangement uses TRBV11-2 and TRBJ1-6, with D possibly being TRBD1 (6 bases). The CDR3 spans 15 residues. The germline gives CDR1 SGHAT, CDR2 FQNNGV. Trimming shortened V by 0 bases and J by 8 bases, and 11 bases separated the two germline ends. The whole variable domain, remainder taken from reference TRBV11-2 and TRBJ1-6, is EAGVAQSPRYKIIEKRQSVAFWCNPISGHATLYWYQQILGQGPKLLIQFQNNGVVDDSQLPKDRFSAERLKGVDSTLKIQPAKLEDSAVYLCASSLDGQGYSPLHFGNGTRLTVT.

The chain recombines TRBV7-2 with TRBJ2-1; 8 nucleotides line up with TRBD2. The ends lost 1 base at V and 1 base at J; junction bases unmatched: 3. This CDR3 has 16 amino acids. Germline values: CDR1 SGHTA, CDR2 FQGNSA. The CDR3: CASSLDAGGSYNEQFF. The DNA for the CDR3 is TGTGCCAGCAGCTTAGACGCGGGGGGATCCTACAATGAGCAGTTCTTC.

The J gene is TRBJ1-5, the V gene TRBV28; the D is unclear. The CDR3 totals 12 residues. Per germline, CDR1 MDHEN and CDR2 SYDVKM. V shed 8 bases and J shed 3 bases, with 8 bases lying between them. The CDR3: CASGGSNQPQHF. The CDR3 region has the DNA TGTGCCAGCGGCGGCTCCAATCAGCCCCAGCATTTT.

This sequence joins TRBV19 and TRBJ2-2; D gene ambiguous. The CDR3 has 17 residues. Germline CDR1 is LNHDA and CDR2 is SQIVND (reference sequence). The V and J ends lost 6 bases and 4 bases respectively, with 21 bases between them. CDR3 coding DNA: TGTGCCAGTAGGTCCATGGCGGCCAACGATGGCACCGGGGAGCTGTTTTTT. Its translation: CASRSMAANDGTGELFF.

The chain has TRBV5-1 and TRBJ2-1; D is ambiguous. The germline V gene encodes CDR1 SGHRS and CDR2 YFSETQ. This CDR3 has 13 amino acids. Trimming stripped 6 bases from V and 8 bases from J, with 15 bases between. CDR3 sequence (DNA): TGCGCCAGCATGGCCAGGATGGTCGATGAGCAGTTCTTC. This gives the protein CASMARMVDEQFF.

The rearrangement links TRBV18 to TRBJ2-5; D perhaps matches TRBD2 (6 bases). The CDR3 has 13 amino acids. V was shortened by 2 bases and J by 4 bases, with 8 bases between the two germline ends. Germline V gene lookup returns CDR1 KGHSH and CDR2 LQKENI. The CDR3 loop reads CASSPGGRETQYF. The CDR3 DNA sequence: TGTGCCAGCTCACCAGGGGGGAGAGAGACCCAGTACTTC.

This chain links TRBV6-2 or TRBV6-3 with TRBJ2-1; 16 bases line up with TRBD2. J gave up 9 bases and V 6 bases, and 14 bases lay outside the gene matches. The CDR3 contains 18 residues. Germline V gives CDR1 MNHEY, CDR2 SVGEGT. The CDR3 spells CASSGTGTSGGAHSEQFF. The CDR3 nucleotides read TGTGCCAGCAGCGGCACCGGGACTAGCGGGGGGGCCCATAGTGAGCAGTTCTTC.

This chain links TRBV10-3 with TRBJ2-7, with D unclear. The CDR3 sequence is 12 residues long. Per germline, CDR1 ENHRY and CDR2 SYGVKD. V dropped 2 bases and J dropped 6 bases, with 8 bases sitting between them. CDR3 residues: CAISEKQFEQYF. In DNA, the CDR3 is TGTGCCATCAGTGAGAAACAATTCGAGCAGTACTTC.

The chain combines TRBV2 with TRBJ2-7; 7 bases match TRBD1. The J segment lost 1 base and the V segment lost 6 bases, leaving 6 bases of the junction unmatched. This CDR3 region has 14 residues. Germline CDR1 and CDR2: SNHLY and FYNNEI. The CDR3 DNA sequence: TGTGCCAGCAGCCCGGACAGGAATTCCTACGAGCAGTACTTC. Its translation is CASSPDRNSYEQYF.

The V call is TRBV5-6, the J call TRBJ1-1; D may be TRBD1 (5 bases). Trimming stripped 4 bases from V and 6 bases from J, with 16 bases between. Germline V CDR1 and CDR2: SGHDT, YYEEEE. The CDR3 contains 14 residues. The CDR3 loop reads CASSRQSGYAEAFF. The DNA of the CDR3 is TGTGCCAGCAGCCGTCAATCAGGGTACGCTGAAGCTTTCTTT.

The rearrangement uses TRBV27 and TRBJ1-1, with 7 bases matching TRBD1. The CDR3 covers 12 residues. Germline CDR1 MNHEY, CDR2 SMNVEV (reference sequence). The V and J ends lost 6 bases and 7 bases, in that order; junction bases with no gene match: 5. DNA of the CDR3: TGTGCCAGCAGAGAGCAGGGGGATGAAGCTTTCTTT. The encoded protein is CASREQGDEAFF.

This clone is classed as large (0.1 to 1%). Written as DNA, the CDR3 is TGTGCCAGCAGCCAAGATTTGACAGGGTGGGGCTACGAGCAGTACTTC. Protein: CASSQDLTGWGYEQYF. The rearrangement links TRBV3-1 (or the pseudogene TRBV3-2) to TRBJ2-7; the match to TRBD1 covers 7 bases. The trim removed 0 bases at V and 3 bases at J, leaving 8 bases unmatched. Germline V gene sequence: CDR1 LGHDT, CDR2 YNNKEL (reference sequence). CDR3 length: 16 residues.

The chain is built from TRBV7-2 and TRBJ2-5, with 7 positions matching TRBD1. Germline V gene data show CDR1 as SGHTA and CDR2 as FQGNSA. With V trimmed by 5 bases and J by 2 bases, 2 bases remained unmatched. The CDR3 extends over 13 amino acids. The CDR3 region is CASSKGQQETQYF. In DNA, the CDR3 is TGTGCCAGCAGCAAGGGACAGCAAGAGACCCAGTACTTC. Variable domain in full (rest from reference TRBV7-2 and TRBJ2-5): GAGVSQSPSNKVTEKGKDVELRCDPISGHTALYWYRQSLGQGLEFLIYFQGNSAPDKSGLPSDRFSAERTGGSVSTLTIQRTQQEDSAVYLCASSKGQQETQYFGPGTRLLVL.

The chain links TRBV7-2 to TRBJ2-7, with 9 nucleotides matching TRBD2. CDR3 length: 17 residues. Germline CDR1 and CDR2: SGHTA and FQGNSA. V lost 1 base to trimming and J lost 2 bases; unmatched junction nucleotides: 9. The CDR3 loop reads CASSLGPSGVMPYEQYF. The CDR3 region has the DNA TGTGCCAGCAGCTTAGGTCCTAGCGGGGTCATGCCCTACGAGCAGTACTTC.

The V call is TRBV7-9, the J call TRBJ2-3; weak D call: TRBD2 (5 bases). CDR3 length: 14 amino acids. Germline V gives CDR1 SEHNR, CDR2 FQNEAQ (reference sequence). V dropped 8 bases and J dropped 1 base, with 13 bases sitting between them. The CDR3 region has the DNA TGTGCCAGCCCCTCAGGAGGTGGCACAGATACGCAGTATTTT. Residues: CASPSGGGTDTQYF.

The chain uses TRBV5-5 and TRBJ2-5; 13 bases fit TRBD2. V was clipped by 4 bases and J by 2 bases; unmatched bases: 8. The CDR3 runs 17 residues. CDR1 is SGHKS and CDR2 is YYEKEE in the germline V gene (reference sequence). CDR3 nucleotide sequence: TGTGCCAGCAGCCTAACTAGCGGGGGGGCCTGGCAAGAGACCCAGTACTTC. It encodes CASSLTSGGAWQETQYF.

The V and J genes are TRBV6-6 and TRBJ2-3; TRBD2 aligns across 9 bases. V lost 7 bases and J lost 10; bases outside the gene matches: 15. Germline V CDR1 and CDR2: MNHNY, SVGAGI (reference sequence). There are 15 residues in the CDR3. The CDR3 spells CASNQEWGGTSPQYF. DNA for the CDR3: TGTGCCAGCAACCAGGAGTGGGGAGGGACTAGCCCGCAGTATTTT.

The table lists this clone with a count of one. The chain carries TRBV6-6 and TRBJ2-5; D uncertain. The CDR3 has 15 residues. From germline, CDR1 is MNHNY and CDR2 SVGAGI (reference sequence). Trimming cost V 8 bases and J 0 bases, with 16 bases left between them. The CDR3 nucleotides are TGTGCCAGCTTAAATTTCGGAGTGAACCAAGAGACCCAGTACTTC. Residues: CASLNFGVNQETQYF.

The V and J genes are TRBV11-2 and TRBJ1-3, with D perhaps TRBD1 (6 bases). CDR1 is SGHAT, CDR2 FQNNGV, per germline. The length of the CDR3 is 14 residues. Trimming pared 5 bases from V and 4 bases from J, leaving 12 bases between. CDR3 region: CASSRGGVGNTIYF. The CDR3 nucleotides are TGTGCCAGCAGCCGAGGGGGGGTAGGAAACACCATATATTTT. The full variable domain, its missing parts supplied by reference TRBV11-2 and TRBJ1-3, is EAGVAQSPRYKIIEKRQSVAFWCNPISGHATLYWYQQILGQGPKLLIQFQNNGVVDDSQLPKDRFSAERLKGVDSTLKIQPAKLEDSAVYLCASSRGGVGNTIYFGEGSWLTVV.

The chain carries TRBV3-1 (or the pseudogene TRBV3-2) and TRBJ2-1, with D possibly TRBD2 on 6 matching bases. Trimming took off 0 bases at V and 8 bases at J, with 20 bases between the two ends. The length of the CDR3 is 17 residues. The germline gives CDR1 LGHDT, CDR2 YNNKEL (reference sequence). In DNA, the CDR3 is TGTGCCAGCAGCCAAGAGCCAGGGACTGGTTGGGTGGATGAGCAGTTCTTC. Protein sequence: CASSQEPGTGWVDEQFF.

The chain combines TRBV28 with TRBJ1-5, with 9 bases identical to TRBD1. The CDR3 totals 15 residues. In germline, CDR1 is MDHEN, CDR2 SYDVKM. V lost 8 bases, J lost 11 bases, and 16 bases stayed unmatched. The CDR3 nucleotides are TGTGCCAGCCGCCCCAAGGGACAGGGCCCAATGGCCCAGCATTTT. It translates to CASRPKGQGPMAQHF.

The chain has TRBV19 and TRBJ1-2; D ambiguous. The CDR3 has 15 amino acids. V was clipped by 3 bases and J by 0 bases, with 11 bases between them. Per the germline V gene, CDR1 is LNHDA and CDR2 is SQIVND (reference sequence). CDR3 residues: CASSIAKSTNYGYTF. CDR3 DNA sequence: TGTGCCAGTAGTATTGCTAAGTCAACTAACTATGGCTACACCTTC.

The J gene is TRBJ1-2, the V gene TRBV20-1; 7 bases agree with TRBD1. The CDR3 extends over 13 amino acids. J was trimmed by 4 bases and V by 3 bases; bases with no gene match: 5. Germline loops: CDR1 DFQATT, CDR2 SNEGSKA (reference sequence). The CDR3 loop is CSASHRDSYGYTF. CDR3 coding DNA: TGCAGTGCTAGTCACAGGGACAGCTATGGCTACACCTTC.

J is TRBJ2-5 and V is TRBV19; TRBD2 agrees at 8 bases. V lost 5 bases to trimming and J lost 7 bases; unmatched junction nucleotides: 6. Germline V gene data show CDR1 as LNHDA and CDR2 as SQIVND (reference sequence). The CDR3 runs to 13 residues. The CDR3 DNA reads TGTGCCAGTAGTTCCCTACGGGGGGGGACCCAGTACTTC. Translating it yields CASSSLRGGTQYF.